This T cell receptor (beta chain) emerged from a study of blood T cell repertoires in COVID-19. Looked up from germline, CDR1 is SGHTA and CDR2 is FQGTGA. This CDR3 comprises 15 residues. The V segment lost 2 bases and the J segment 2 bases; nucleotides outside the gene matches: 2. In this sample, this clone turned up a few times. Libraries were prepared by immunoSEQ multiplex PCR; TCRdb keeps only in-frame clonotypes and omits some of them. This table holds 100,000 to 150,000 clones, 80% found once. Sequencing was carried out using peripheral blood. The J gene is TRBJ2-3, the V gene TRBV7-3; 9 bases fit TRBD1. The clonotype originates from a man in his 60s with active or convalescent COVID-19. As DNA, the CDR3 is TGTGCCAGCAGCTTAGACAGGGGGAACACAGATACGCAGTATTTT. Its translation: CASSLDRGNTDTQYF.